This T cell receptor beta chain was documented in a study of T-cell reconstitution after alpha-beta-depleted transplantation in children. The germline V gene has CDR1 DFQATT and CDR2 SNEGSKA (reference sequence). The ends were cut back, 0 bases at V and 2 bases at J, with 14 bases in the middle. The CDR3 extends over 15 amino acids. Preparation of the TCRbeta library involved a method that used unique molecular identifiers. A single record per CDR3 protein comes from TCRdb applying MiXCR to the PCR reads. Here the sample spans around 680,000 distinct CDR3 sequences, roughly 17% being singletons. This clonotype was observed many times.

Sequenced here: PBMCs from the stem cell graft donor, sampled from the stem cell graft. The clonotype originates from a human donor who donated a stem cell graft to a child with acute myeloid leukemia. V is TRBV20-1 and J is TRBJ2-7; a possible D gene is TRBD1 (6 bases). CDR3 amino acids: CSARDMATGPYEQYV. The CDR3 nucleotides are TGCAGTGCTAGAGATATGGCGACAGGACCCTACGAGCAGTACGTC.